These 26 T cell receptor beta chains were sequenced from one sample in a study of CD8+CD57+ T cells in acquired aplastic anemia. TCR beta VDJ and CDR3 were profiled, and genomic DNA was the template. Each CDR3 protein gets one entry after TCRdb re-called the reads with MiXCR. The repertoire includes some 160,000 distinct CDR3 sequences, around half of them detected once, and around 2.9% sits in the top ten. It was patients with CD8+CD57+ cell expansion by flow cytometry who were chosen for sequencing. Sequencing input: sorted CD4+, CD8+, or CD8+CD57+ T cells (not recorded which) from PBMCs. The source is a human donor with aplastic anemia.

This clonotype showed up just once. The V and J genes are TRBV5-1 and TRBJ2-1; 10 bases fit TRBD2. The CDR3 length is 17 residues. In germline, CDR1 is SGHRS, CDR2 YFSETQ. J lost 7 bases, V lost 1 base, and 11 bases had no gene match. Here the CDR3 DNA reads TGCGCCAGCAGCTTGATCCCTAGCGGGGGATTAAGGAATGAGCAGTTCTTC. The encoded protein is CASSLIPSGGLRNEQFF.

The chain uses TRBV7-8 and TRBJ1-1, with D possibly TRBD1 on 6 matching bases. Germline V CDR1 and CDR2: SGHVS, FQNEAQ. V lost 1 base and J lost 1, with 10 bases in between. The CDR3 runs to 15 residues. The CDR3 DNA reads as TGTGCCAGCAGCTTAGGGTCGACAGGGAACACTGAAGCTTTCTTT. Translated, it gives CASSLGSTGNTEAFF.

At least ten counts were recorded for this clonotype. The CDR3 spells CASNDRGPYQETQYF. Written as DNA, the CDR3 is TGCGCCAGCAACGACAGGGGGCCGTACCAAGAGACCCAGTACTTC. This rearrangement joins TRBV5-1 to TRBJ2-5; 10 bases line up with TRBD1. With 6 bases clipped from V and 0 bases from J, the junction kept 5 bases outside the gene matches. CDR1 is SGHRS, CDR2 YFSETQ, per germline. The CDR3 is 15 residues long.

This clonotype was counted only a few times. The chain joins TRBV6-5 to TRBJ2-2; 9 bases match TRBD2. The germline V gene has CDR1 MNHEY and CDR2 SVGAGI. The CDR3 extends over 17 amino acids. The J segment lost 1 base and the V segment lost 0 bases, leaving 3 bases of the junction unmatched. The CDR3 sequence: CASSYSRLAVNTGELFF. Written as DNA, the CDR3 is TGTGCCAGCAGTTACTCGCGACTAGCGGTGAACACCGGGGAGCTGTTTTTT.

This clonotype was seen at least ten times. This rearrangement joins TRBV20-1 to TRBJ2-1; 7 nucleotides line up with TRBD2. Germline V gene lookup returns CDR1 DFQATT and CDR2 SNEGSKA (reference sequence). V lost 6 bases and J lost 0; bases outside the gene matches: 11. The CDR3 has 16 residues. In DNA form, the CDR3 reads TGCAGTGCCCCACCACTAGCGCTTTTCTCCTACAATGAGCAGTTCTTC. It is translated as CSAPPLALFSYNEQFF.

This clonotype was counted only a few times. The chain employs TRBV10-3 and TRBJ2-1; possible D gene TRBD2, 6 bases. Germline CDR1 and CDR2: ENHRY and SYGVKD. Trimming pared 5 bases from V and 2 bases from J, leaving 10 bases between. This CDR3 is built from 14 residues. For the CDR3, the DNA is TGTGCCATCAGTAAAGGAGGGGCCTACAATGAGCAGTTCTTC. Amino acid sequence: CAISKGGAYNEQFF.

This clonotype has only a few counts. The chain joins TRBV9 to TRBJ1-6, with D unclear. The V and J ends lost 0 bases and 7 bases respectively, with 14 bases between them. CDR1 SGDLS and CDR2 YYNGEE come from the germline V gene. The CDR3 covers 16 residues. CDR3 nucleotide sequence: TGTGCCAGCAGCGTAGGAGCCAGTGGCACCAATTCACCCCTCCACTTT. Translation gives CASSVGASGTNSPLHF.

This clonotype was found once. The genes are TRBV24-1 and TRBJ2-7; 7 bases are shared with TRBD1. V lost 5 bases to trimming and J lost 2 bases; unmatched junction nucleotides: 2. Germline V gene sequence: CDR1 KGHDR, CDR2 SFDVKD. The CDR3 covers 13 residues. The CDR3 nucleotides read TGTGCCACCAGTGTGGGACAGACCTACGAGCAGTACTTC. This codes for CATSVGQTYEQYF.

This clonotype was counted ten times or more. V and J are TRBV7-2 and TRBJ1-2; D might be TRBD1 (6 bases). Trimming pared 0 bases from V and 8 bases from J, leaving 16 bases between. Germline V lookup: CDR1 SGHTA, CDR2 FQGNSA. The CDR3 loop spans 15 amino acids. The CDR3 reads CASSLARGQREGYTF. The CDR3 DNA reads as TGTGCCAGCAGCTTAGCGAGGGGACAACGAGAGGGCTACACCTTC. Using reference TRBV7-2 and TRBJ1-2 for the parts outside the CDR3, the full variable domain is GAGVSQSPSNKVTEKGKDVELRCDPISGHTALYWYRQSLGQGLEFLIYFQGNSAPDKSGLPSDRFSAERTGGSVSTLTIQRTQQEDSAVYLCASSLARGQREGYTFGSGTRLTVV.

The sample holds a few counts of this clonotype. This chain uses TRBV18 with TRBJ1-3, with a weak D call TRBD1 (5 bases). V was shortened by 1 base and J by 0 bases, with 10 bases between the two germline ends. The CDR3 contains 16 residues. Germline CDR1 is KGHSH and CDR2 is LQKENI. In DNA, the CDR3 is TGTGCCAGCTCACCACAACGCGGGGCCTCTGGAAACACCATATATTTT. Translation: CASSPQRGASGNTIYF.

The chain links TRBV7-9 to TRBJ2-5; tentatively, D is TRBD1 (5 bases). The CDR3 spans 11 residues. With 7 bases removed from V and 2 bases from J, the gap between germline ends came to 5 bases. Germline assignment: CDR1 SEHNR and CDR2 FQNEAQ (reference sequence). DNA for the CDR3: TGTGCCAGCAACAGGCAAGAGACCCAGTACTTC. Translated: CASNRQETQYF. Based on the CDR3 plus reference TRBV7-9 and TRBJ2-5, the full variable domain is DTGVSQNPRHKITKRGQNVTFRCDPISEHNRLYWYRQTLGQGPEFLTYFQNEAQLEKSRLLSDRFSAERPKGSFSTLEIQRTEQGDSAMYLCASNRQETQYFGPGTRLLVL.

A note on this clonotype: This sequence may be a read error, since a much larger clone differs from it by one base. The chain couples TRBV5-1 to TRBJ2-7; a possible D gene is TRBD2 (6 bases). This CDR3 has 15 amino acids. Per the germline V gene, CDR1 is SGHRS and CDR2 is YFSETQ. CDR3 nucleotide sequence: TGCGCCAGCAGCTTGGATGTAGCGGTTACCTACGAGCAGTGCTTC. Translating it yields CASSLDVAVTYEQCF.

The genes are TRBV25-1 and TRBJ2-5, with 8 bases identical to TRBD2. Germline V gene data show CDR1 as MGHDK and CDR2 as SYGVNS. The trim removed 3 bases at V and 5 bases at J, leaving 14 bases unmatched. The CDR3 spans 17 residues. The CDR3 loop is CASSDPRGSGIVETQYF. In DNA, the CDR3 is TGTGCCAGCAGTGACCCCAGGGGTAGCGGGATCGTGGAGACCCAGTACTTC.

CDR3 protein: CSVRTGGNSPLHF. The CDR3 coding sequence is TGCAGCGTTCGGACAGGGGGTAATTCACCCCTCCACTTT. The rearrangement joins TRBV29-1 to TRBJ1-6, with TRBD1 matching 10 bases. With V trimmed by 5 bases and J by 6 bases, 1 base remained unmatched. The CDR3 is made up of 13 amino acids. Germline loops: CDR1 SQVTM, CDR2 ANQGSEA.

This chain connects TRBV6-1 to TRBJ1-4; tentatively, D is TRBD1 (5 bases). V was trimmed by 7 bases and J by 8 bases, leaving 11 bases between them. The CDR3 is 12 amino acids. Per the germline V gene, CDR1 is MNHNS and CDR2 is SASEGT. CDR3 bases: TGTGCCAGCACACAGGTACGGGAAAAACTGTTTTTT. Protein: CASTQVREKLFF.

V and J are TRBV20-1 and TRBJ1-2, with 9 positions matching TRBD1. Germline CDR1 is DFQATT and CDR2 is SNEGSKA (reference sequence). The V and J ends lost 0 bases and 4 bases, in that order; junction bases with no gene match: 6. This CDR3 is built from 15 residues. The CDR3 DNA reads TGCAGTGCTAGAGACCCGGGACAGGGTCCCTATGGCTACACCTTC. Amino acid sequence: CSARDPGQGPYGYTF.

The rearrangement links TRBV15 to TRBJ1-6; 8 bases fit TRBD1. This CDR3 has 14 residues. The V gene end was trimmed by 3 bases and the J gene end by 7 bases; junction bases not matched to a gene: 2. CDR1 and CDR2 from the germline V gene are LNHNV and YYDKDF (reference sequence). CDR3 residues: CATSRGQANSPLHF. CDR3 bases: TGTGCCACCAGCAGGGGACAGGCGAATTCACCCCTCCACTTT. Together with reference TRBV15 and TRBJ1-6, the CDR3 gives the full variable domain: DAMVIQNPRYQVTQFGKPVTLSCSQTLNHNVMYWYQQKSSQAPKLLFHYYDKDFNNEADTPDNFQSRRPNTSFCFLDIRSPGLGDTAMYLCATSRGQANSPLHFGNGTRLTVT.

This clonotype was recorded a few times. CDR3 protein: CASGGRSGELFF. DNA for the CDR3: TGTGCTAGTGGTGGACGTTCAGGGGAGCTGTTTTTT. The chain combines TRBV12-5 with TRBJ2-2, with D unresolved. From germline, CDR1 is LGHNT and CDR2 FRNRAP. V lost 5 bases and J 8 bases, leaving 9 bases between the germline ends. The CDR3 totals 12 residues.

The rearrangement links TRBV12-3 or TRBV12-4 to TRBJ1-1; D gene ambiguous. The CDR3 sequence is 14 residues long. The ends were cut back, 7 bases at V and 4 bases at J, with 16 bases in the middle. The CDR3, as DNA: TGTGCCAGCACCTTGAGCACCATGGCCACTGAAGCTTTCTTT. Translation: CASTLSTMATEAFF.

In the case of this clonotype: The junction does not match germline at one end; this may be a read error. The chain carries TRBV10-3 and TRBJ1-4; no firm D call. Germline CDR1 is ENHRY and CDR2 is SYGVKD. CDR3 length: 12 amino acids. CDR3 in amino acids: CAISETEERLFF. DNA for the CDR3: TGTGCCATCAGTGAGACTGAGGAAAGACTGTTTTTT.

This clonotype was counted at least ten times. J is TRBJ2-1 and V is TRBV12-3 or TRBV12-4; D might be TRBD2 (5 bases). The CDR3 loop spans 16 amino acids. V lost 2 bases, J lost 0 bases, and 11 bases lay in between. The CDR3 loop reads CASSLLRLPSYNEQFF. Written as DNA, the CDR3 is TGTGCCAGCAGTTTATTAAGACTACCCTCCTACAATGAGCAGTTCTTC.

The chain joins TRBV5-5 to TRBJ2-5; tentatively, D is TRBD1 (5 bases). Trimming removed 0 bases from V and 6 bases from J, with 12 bases in between. In germline, CDR1 is SGHKS, CDR2 YYEKEE (reference sequence). This CDR3 has 14 amino acids. CDR3 DNA sequence: TGTGCCAGCAGCTTGGGGCAGGGAAGGAAGACCCAGTACTTC. Translation gives CASSLGQGRKTQYF.

The chain joins TRBV7-8 to TRBJ1-2; D may be TRBD1 (5 bases). Germline V gene lookup returns CDR1 SGHVS and CDR2 FQNEAQ. The CDR3 contains 14 residues. V was cut by 6 bases and J by 1 base, with 12 bases left in between. The CDR3 DNA is TGTGCCAGCAGGGGGACGGGGCTTAACTATGGCTACACCTTC. Translating gives CASRGTGLNYGYTF.

At least ten counts were recorded for this clonotype. This chain connects TRBV6-6 to TRBJ2-7; 7 bases agree with TRBD1. Germline values: CDR1 MNHNY, CDR2 SVGAGI (reference sequence). The CDR3 consists of 15 residues. J lost 4 bases, V lost 3 bases, and 9 bases had no gene match. The CDR3, as DNA: TGTGCCAGCAGTTATTCCGACAGGGATGGGTACGAGCAGTACTTC. Protein product: CASSYSDRDGYEQYF.

This clonotype was seen at least ten times. The chain recombines TRBV9 with TRBJ2-2, with 10 bases lining up with TRBD1. Germline V gives CDR1 SGDLS, CDR2 YYNGEE. V was clipped by 3 bases and J by 2 bases; unmatched bases: 4. The CDR3 has 16 residues. Here the CDR3 DNA reads TGTGCCAGCAGCGGACAGGGGGCCCTAAACACCGGGGAGCTGTTTTTT. Encoded protein: CASSGQGALNTGELFF.

This clonotype was observed many times. The chain links TRBV5-1 to TRBJ1-4; maybe TRBD1 (5 bases). Trimming took 2 bases from V and 6 from J, leaving 11 bases between them. Germline lookup yields CDR1 SGHRS and CDR2 YFSETQ. CDR3 length equals 14 residues. The CDR3 bases are TGCGCCAGCAGCTTAGGTGGGGCAGATGAAAAACTGTTTTTT. Translation gives CASSLGGADEKLFF. Filled out from reference TRBV5-1 and TRBJ1-4, the complete variable domain reads KAGVTQTPRYLIKTRGQQVTLSCSPISGHRSVSWYQQTPGQGLQFLFEYFSETQRNKGNFPGRFSGRQFSNSRSEMNVSTLELGDSALYLCASSLGGADEKLFFGSGTQLSVL.